The clone carrying this T cell receptor beta chain has ten or more counts. Antigen specificity is unknown. From germline, CDR1 is SNHLY and CDR2 FYNNEI. The CDR3 extends over 14 amino acids. V shed 7 bases and J shed 0 bases, with 12 bases lying between them. The record originates from a study of T cells in Graves' hyperthyroidism and ophthalmopathy. About the study: Peripheral blood was taken when the disease was first diagnosed, before any treatment began.

Study results and limitations: Ophthalmopathy was told apart from stable hyperthyroidism by a 13 V-J model.

Diagnosing involved the use of clinical symptoms, serum thyroxine and TRAb, thyroid ultrasound and orbital computed tomography. TCR beta CDR3 regions were amplified from RNA transcripts. An initial round of RT-PCR targeting the TCR CDR3 relied on the HTBI primer set. Each CDR3 protein gets one entry after TCRdb re-called the multiplex PCR reads with MiXCR. The data contain a few hundred thousand distinct CDR3 sequences, about a sixth of them singletons. The chain links TRBV2 to TRBJ1-1, with D hard to call. The material sequenced was blood. The sequence came from a woman in her 40s with Graves' ophthalmopathy. As DNA, the CDR3 is TGTGCCAGCATCTACAGAAAGATGAACACTGAAGCTTTCTTT. This sequence encodes CASIYRKMNTEAFF.